This TCR beta chain was sequenced in a study of tumor-infiltrating lymphocytes in primary liver carcinoma. Background on the study: About 3.65 to 7.13 million productive TCRbeta reads were obtained from the samples, with similar numbers across tissue types.

In regard to this clonotype: The antigen is unknown. Because it lacks the conserved phenylalanine or tryptophan at the end, this CDR3 is likely a read error.

The CDR3 runs to 14 residues. The V end was cut by 2 bases, the J end by 5 bases, with 13 bases between. Germline lookup yields CDR1 SGHRS and CDR2 YFSETQ. Scientists recovered RNA and DNA together from around 20-30 mg of unsorted bulk tissue. Study results and limitations: Blood had a significantly lower top-250-clone fraction than tumors did (p = 0.039).

TCR beta cDNA was made from 400 to 500 ng total RNA with a constant-region primer. What produced the TCR beta libraries was three nested multiplex PCR rounds using slightly modified ARM-PCR. Forward primers for TRBV1-TRBV30 and a C-beta reverse primer served the first two PCR rounds, at 10 cycles each. TCRdb recomputed calls from the multiplex PCR reads with MiXCR, one row per CDR3 protein. The table shows approximately 37,000 distinct CDR3 sequences, with approximately 71% occurring only once. Sequenced: tumor-adjacent normal liver tissue. This clonotype was obtained from a man in his forties with primary liver carcinoma and hepatitis B virus infection. This sequence joins TRBV5-1 and TRBJ2-5; no clear D gene. CDR3 protein: CASSLTLAAETQYL. CDR3 bases: TGCGCCAGCAGCTTAACCCTCGCGGCGGAGACCCAGTACTTA.